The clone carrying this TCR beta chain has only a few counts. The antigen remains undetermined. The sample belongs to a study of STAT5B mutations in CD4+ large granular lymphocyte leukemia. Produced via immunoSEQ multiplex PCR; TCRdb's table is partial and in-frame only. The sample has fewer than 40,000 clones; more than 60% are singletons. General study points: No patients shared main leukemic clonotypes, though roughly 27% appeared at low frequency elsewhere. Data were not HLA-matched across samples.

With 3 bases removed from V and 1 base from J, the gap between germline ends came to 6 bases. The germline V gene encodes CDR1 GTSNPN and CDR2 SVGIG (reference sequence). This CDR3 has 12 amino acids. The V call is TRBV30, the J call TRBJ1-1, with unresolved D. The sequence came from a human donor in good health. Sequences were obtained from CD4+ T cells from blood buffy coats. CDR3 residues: CAWSPENTEAFF. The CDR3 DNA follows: TGTGCCTGGAGCCCAGAGAACACTGAAGCTTTCTTT.